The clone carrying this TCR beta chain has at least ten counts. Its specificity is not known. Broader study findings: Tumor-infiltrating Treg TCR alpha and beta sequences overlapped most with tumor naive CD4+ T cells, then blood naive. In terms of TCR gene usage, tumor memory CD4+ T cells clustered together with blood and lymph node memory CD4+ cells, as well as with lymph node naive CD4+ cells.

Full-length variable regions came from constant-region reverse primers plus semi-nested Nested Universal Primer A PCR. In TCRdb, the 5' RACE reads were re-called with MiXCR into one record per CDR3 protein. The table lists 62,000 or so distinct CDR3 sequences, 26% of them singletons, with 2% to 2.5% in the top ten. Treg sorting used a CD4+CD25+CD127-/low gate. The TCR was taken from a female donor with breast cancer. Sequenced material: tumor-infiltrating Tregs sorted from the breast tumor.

In nucleotides, the CDR3 is TGCAGTGCTAGAAGAGGGATTTGGGGGGGGAGAACCCTTGGCTACACCTTC. Residues: CSARRGIWGGRTLGYTF. This chain joins TRBV20-1 and TRBJ1-2; perhaps TRBD1 as D (5 bases). Germline V lookup: CDR1 DFQATT, CDR2 SNEGSKA (reference sequence). The CDR3 covers 17 residues. Trimming cost V 2 bases and J 7 bases, with 26 bases left between them.